This entry concerns a single T cell receptor (beta chain). The data were taken from a study of T cell responses to AZD1222 COVID-19 vaccine. The protocol was immunoSEQ multiplex PCR, while the TCRdb copy is restricted to in-frame clones and leaves out a portion. This table has tens of thousands of clones, 88% appearing once. The receptor was isolated from an adult in good health. The sample consisted of peripheral blood, taken on day 0 of AZD1222 vaccination.

CDR3: CASRGQGQGYTF. In DNA form, the CDR3 reads TGTGCCAGCAGAGGACAGGGTCAGGGCTACACCTTC. The chain carries TRBV6-4 and TRBJ1-2; 8 positions match TRBD1. The CDR3 covers 12 residues. The germline V gene encodes CDR1 MRHNA and CDR2 SNTAGT. V lost 6 bases to trimming and J lost 8 bases; unmatched junction nucleotides: 5.